These 25 T cell receptor beta chains originate from one sample sequenced in a study of vaccination and CD4 T cells after COVID-19. These receptors lack a known antigen. Described treatment: 10-day PBMC culture with coronavirus spike peptide pools or control peptides (ViraFEST assay). Oncomine TCR Beta short-read sequencing was applied to DNA from cultured CD4+ T cells. TCRdb itself ran the PCR reads through MiXCR, one entry per CDR3 protein. The table shows 9,500 to 15,000 distinct CDR3 sequences, with around 46% occurring only once. Sample: CD4+ T cells from blood, cultured in vitro. Source of these receptors: a human donor who had recovered from COVID-19.

The chain links TRBV20-1 to TRBJ1-4; possibly TRBD1 for D (5 bases). The germline gives CDR1 DFQATT, CDR2 SNEGSKA (reference sequence). Trimming pared 2 bases from V and 8 bases from J, leaving 12 bases between. The CDR3 sequence is 13 residues long. The CDR3: CSARSDSLEKLFF. CDR3 bases: TGCAGTGCTAGATCCGACAGTTTGGAAAAACTGTTTTTT.

By proportion, this clonotype is medium-sized (0.01 to 0.1%). The CDR3 nucleotides are TGTGCCAGCAGCAACTGGACTAGCGGGAGGGGTCCGTACTTC. Residues: CASSNWTSGRGPYF. V gene TRBV7-9 combines with J gene TRBJ2-5, with 15 bases fitting TRBD2. The CDR3 spans 14 residues. Germline CDR1 SEHNR, CDR2 FQNEAQ (reference sequence). The V segment lost 5 bases and the J segment 13 bases; nucleotides outside the gene matches: 8.

This clonotype counts as large. This chain joins TRBV2 and TRBJ1-5; TRBD1 matches at 7 bases. CDR1 and CDR2 (germline): SNHLY, FYNNEI. The CDR3 extends over 14 amino acids. Trimming cost V 7 bases and J 3 bases; bases outside gene matches: 6. The CDR3 loop reads CASKYGQANQPQHF. As DNA, the CDR3 is TGTGCCAGCAAATATGGACAGGCCAATCAGCCCCAGCATTTT.

The V call is TRBV28, the J call TRBJ2-4; D gene unclear. V lost 6 bases, J lost 0 bases, and 15 bases lay in between. CDR3 length: 16 amino acids. Per germline, CDR1 MDHEN and CDR2 SYDVKM. CDR3 sequence reads: CASREETTLAKNIQYF. DNA of the CDR3: TGTGCCAGCAGAGAGGAGACAACTCTAGCCAAAAACATTCAGTACTTC.

The chain links TRBV7-2 to TRBJ2-3, with a tentative D call TRBD2 (5 bases). The CDR3 loop spans 14 amino acids. V dropped 6 bases and J dropped 2 bases, with 12 bases sitting between them. CDR1 SGHTA and CDR2 FQGNSA come from the germline V gene. CDR3 amino acids: CASREAVVTDTQYF. CDR3 coding DNA: TGTGCCAGCAGGGAGGCCGTAGTCACAGATACGCAGTATTTT.

Comment on this clonotype: At one end the junction does not follow the germline gene, possibly because of a read error. The CDR3: CASSNSPETQYF. The CDR3, as DNA: TGTGCCAGCAGTAACTCCCCAGAGACCCAGTACTTC. The chain combines TRBV6-5 with TRBJ2-5; no definite D call. This CDR3 contains 12 residues. Germline V lookup: CDR1 MNHEY, CDR2 SVGAGI.

The chain recombines TRBV18 with TRBJ1-5; 7 bases match TRBD1. The CDR3 has 15 amino acids. Trimming at V came to 2 bases and at J to 1 base, leaving 2 bases not matched to a gene. Germline CDR1 and CDR2: KGHSH and LQKENI. The CDR3 DNA sequence: TGTGCCAGCTCACCAAAGGGGGCAAGCAATCAGCCCCAGCATTTT. It yields the protein CASSPKGASNQPQHF.

The rearrangement uses TRBV6-2 or TRBV6-3 and TRBJ2-2; no clear D gene. The CDR3 extends over 13 amino acids. Trimming cost V 2 bases and J 3 bases, with 4 bases left between them. Germline CDR1 is MNHEY and CDR2 is SVGEGT. The CDR3 DNA reads TGTGCCAGCAGTTACAGGGACACCGGGGAGCTGTTTTTT. It codes for CASSYRDTGELFF.

The chain links TRBV20-1 to TRBJ2-7; TRBD2 agrees at 7 bases. The CDR3 has 14 amino acids. Looked up from germline, CDR1 is DFQATT and CDR2 is SNEGSKA (reference sequence). The CDR3: CRPVGTGGRYEQYF. CDR3 DNA sequence: TGCAGGCCCGTTGGTACGGGAGGACGCTACGAGCAGTACTTC.

This clonotype was detected only a few times. The chain is built from TRBV7-2 and TRBJ2-5; TRBD2 agrees at 7 bases. J gave up 0 bases and V 1 base, and 2 bases lay outside the gene matches. This CDR3 spans 15 amino acids. In germline, CDR1 is SGHTA, CDR2 FQGNSA. CDR3 loop: CASSLVGGYQETQYF. Written as DNA, the CDR3 is TGTGCCAGCAGCTTAGTCGGGGGGTACCAAGAGACCCAGTACTTC.

A few counts support this clonotype. The V and J genes are TRBV27 and TRBJ2-5; D not certain. The germline CDR1 and CDR2 sequences are MNHEY and SMNVEV (reference sequence). The CDR3 has 14 residues. Trimming took off 0 bases at V and 7 bases at J, with 12 bases between the two ends. CDR3 in amino acids: CASSLSAGEGTQYF. The DNA of the CDR3 is TGTGCCAGCAGTTTATCGGCAGGCGAAGGGACCCAGTACTTC.

This clonotype has just one count. The rearrangement links TRBV11-3 to TRBJ2-7; a weak D match, TRBD2 (5 bases). The CDR3 spans 12 residues. V was cut by 3 bases and J by 6 bases, with 9 bases left in between. CDR1 and CDR2 from the germline V gene are SGHNT and YENEEA. CDR3 nucleotide sequence: TGTGCCAGCAGCTTGAGGGAAGGCGAGCAGTACTTC. This encodes CASSLREGEQYF. Variable domain in full (rest from reference TRBV11-3 and TRBJ2-7): EAGVVQSPRYKIIEKKQPVAFWCNPISGHNTLYWYLQNLGQGPELLIRYENEEAVDDSQLPKDRFSAERLKGVDSTLKIQPAELGDSAVYLCASSLREGEQYFGPGTRLTVT.

This clonotype was picked up a small number of times. The V and J genes are TRBV19 and TRBJ2-5; either TRBD1 or TRBD2 may supply D (5 bases each). CDR1 and CDR2 (germline): LNHDA, SQIVND (reference sequence). V shed 5 bases and J shed 5 bases, with 12 bases lying between them. The CDR3 has 13 amino acids. The CDR3 coding sequence is TGTGCCAGTAGTTCGGGGCCCAAGGAGACCCAGTACTTC. Encoded protein: CASSSGPKETQYF.

By share, this clonotype counts as medium-sized (0.01 to 0.1%). The chain recombines TRBV7-6 with TRBJ2-3, with TRBD2 as a possible D gene (7 bases). Germline CDR1 is SGHVS and CDR2 is FNYEAQ. V lost 5 bases and J lost 0, with 15 bases in between. The CDR3 is made up of 16 amino acids. The CDR3, as DNA: TGTGCCAGCAGCCCTGAGGGGGGGCTTAGCACAGATACGCAGTATTTT. Its translation: CASSPEGGLSTDTQYF. Based on the CDR3 plus reference TRBV7-6 and TRBJ2-3, the full variable domain is GAGVSQSPRYKVTKRGQDVALRCDPISGHVSLYWYRQALGQGPEFLTYFNYEAQQDKSGLPNDRFSAERPEGSISTLTIQRTEQRDSAMYRCASSPEGGLSTDTQYFGPGTRLTVL.

The gene calls are TRBV7-6 and TRBJ1-6, with a tentative D call TRBD1 (5 bases). The CDR3 sequence is 13 residues long. Trimming stripped 6 bases from V and 7 bases from J, with 10 bases between. Germline V gene sequence: CDR1 SGHVS, CDR2 FNYEAQ. The chain's CDR3 is CASRSGPNSPLHF. CDR3 nucleotides: TGTGCCAGCAGGTCGGGGCCCAATTCACCCCTCCACTTT.

The chain joins TRBV10-3 to TRBJ2-2, with D possibly TRBD2 on 5 matching bases. V was cut by 8 bases and J by 6 bases, with 10 bases left in between. Germline lookup yields CDR1 ENHRY and CDR2 SYGVKD. The CDR3 covers 12 residues. Written as DNA, the CDR3 is TGTGCCATCCGGCCGGAGGCCGGGGAGCTGTTTTTT. It translates to CAIRPEAGELFF.

This clonotype was found a few times. This chain uses TRBV20-1 with TRBJ2-3, with TRBD2 identical over 8 bases. Looked up from germline, CDR1 is DFQATT and CDR2 is SNEGSKA (reference sequence). J lost 4 bases, V lost 3 bases, and 6 bases had no gene match. The length of the CDR3 is 14 residues. The DNA of the CDR3 is TGCAGTGCTAGTCTTAGCGGGGTGGCAGATACGCAGTATTTT. Translated, it gives CSASLSGVADTQYF.

The chain employs TRBV6-1 and TRBJ2-3, with 8 bases identical to TRBD2. Trimming removed 6 bases from V and 6 bases from J; junction bases left unmatched: 14. This CDR3 spans 16 amino acids. CDR1 MNHNS and CDR2 SASEGT come from the germline V gene. The CDR3 sequence is CASRRGRSGSMDTQYF. CDR3 nucleotides: TGTGCCAGCAGAAGAGGAAGAAGCGGGAGTATGGATACGCAGTATTTT.

This clonotype was counted only a few times. This chain connects TRBV15 to TRBJ1-2, with unresolved D. The CDR3 has 12 residues. Per germline, CDR1 LNHNV and CDR2 YYDKDF (reference sequence). V was cut by 4 bases and J by 1 base, with 4 bases left in between. CDR3 amino acids: CATSTSNYGYTF. CDR3 nucleotides: TGTGCCACCAGCACCAGTAACTATGGCTACACCTTC. The whole variable domain, remainder taken from reference TRBV15 and TRBJ1-2, is DAMVIQNPRYQVTQFGKPVTLSCSQTLNHNVMYWYQQKSSQAPKLLFHYYDKDFNNEADTPDNFQSRRPNTSFCFLDIRSPGLGDTAMYLCATSTSNYGYTFGSGTRLTVV.

The gene calls are TRBV19 and TRBJ2-5; D is unclear. The germline V gene encodes CDR1 LNHDA and CDR2 SQIVND (reference sequence). This CDR3 has 14 residues. Deletions cut 6 bases from V and 3 bases from J, with 14 bases between. The CDR3 protein is CASSPRHREETQYF. DNA for the CDR3: TGTGCCAGTAGCCCACGGCACAGAGAAGAGACCCAGTACTTC.

V and J are TRBV6-1 and TRBJ1-3; no definite D call. CDR1 is MNHNS and CDR2 is SASEGT in the germline V gene. The CDR3 runs 12 residues. Trimming cost V 8 bases and J 1 base, with 6 bases left between them. The CDR3 DNA sequence: TGTGCCAGCCGACCTTCTGGAAACACCATATATTTT. Translating it yields CASRPSGNTIYF.

The gene calls are TRBV19 and TRBJ1-5, with 8 positions matching TRBD1. J gave up 6 bases and V 3 bases, and 7 bases lay outside the gene matches. This CDR3 contains 15 residues. CDR1 and CDR2 (germline): LNHDA, SQIVND (reference sequence). The CDR3 reads CASSMSRGLGQPQHF. The CDR3 nucleotides are TGTGCCAGTAGTATGAGCAGGGGGCTGGGTCAGCCCCAGCATTTT.

This clonotype has more than one count but fewer than ten. V and J are TRBV24-1 and TRBJ2-1; TRBD2 aligns across 10 bases. Germline CDR1 is KGHDR and CDR2 is SFDVKD. The CDR3 runs to 18 residues. Trimming at V came to 3 bases and at J to 4 bases, leaving 11 bases not matched to a gene. The CDR3 protein is CATSDTGLTSGKYNEQFF. Written as DNA, the CDR3 is TGTGCCACCAGTGATACCGGATTAACTAGCGGGAAATACAATGAGCAGTTCTTC.

The chain joins TRBV10-3 to TRBJ1-6; tentatively, D is TRBD1 (6 bases). V lost 6 bases and J 5 bases, leaving 14 bases between the germline ends. The CDR3 totals 15 residues. From germline, CDR1 is ENHRY and CDR2 SYGVKD. The CDR3 protein is CAISERTVNNSPLHF. The CDR3 DNA reads TGTGCCATCAGCGAACGGACAGTCAATAATTCACCCCTCCACTTT.

The chain recombines TRBV6-1 with TRBJ1-5; TRBD1 is a possible D gene (5 bases). CDR3 length: 16 residues. CDR1 is MNHNS, CDR2 SASEGT, per germline. Trimming left V 4 bases short and J 4 bases short, with 17 bases between. The CDR3 sequence: CASSALLKGRNQPQHF. The CDR3 DNA reads as TGTGCCAGCAGTGCCCTTTTGAAGGGGAGAAATCAGCCCCAGCATTTT.